These 32 T cell receptor beta chains came from one sample sequenced in a study of blood T cell repertoires in COVID-19. Libraries were prepared by immunoSEQ multiplex PCR; TCRdb keeps only in-frame clonotypes and omits some of them. The sample lists a few hundred thousand clones, roughly nine tenths seen once, with roughly 2.1% in the top ten. Sequenced material: peripheral blood. These receptors originate from a man aged 18 to 30 with active or convalescent COVID-19.

This clone was picked up one time. The chain recombines TRBV11-2 with TRBJ2-3; 10 bases are shared with TRBD2. The junction had 6 bases not matched to a gene; V was cut back by 2 bases and J by 4 bases. Germline values: CDR1 SGHAT, CDR2 FQNNGV. The CDR3 loop spans 16 amino acids. CDR3 sequence (DNA): TGTGCCAGCAGCTTAATTCCTAGCGGGAGCGCAGATACGCAGTATTTT. This translates into CASSLIPSGSADTQYF.

This clone was picked up a small number of times. This chain uses TRBV19 with TRBJ2-7; D unclear. The CDR3 consists of 16 residues. Trimming pared 5 bases from V and 5 bases from J, leaving 22 bases between. The germline CDR1 and CDR2 sequences are LNHDA and SQIVND (reference sequence). The CDR3 DNA sequence: TGTGCCAGTAGTGACTCAGTTGCTCCCCCTTTCCACGAGCAGTACTTC. This codes for CASSDSVAPPFHEQYF.

V gene TRBV7-9 combines with J gene TRBJ2-1; 13 bases line up with TRBD2. The CDR3 totals 14 residues. The ends lost 5 bases at V and 6 bases at J; junction bases unmatched: 1. Per germline, CDR1 SEHNR and CDR2 FQNEAQ (reference sequence). Here the CDR3 reads CASSTSGGVNEQFF. CDR3 bases: TGTGCCAGCAGCACTAGCGGGGGGGTCAATGAGCAGTTCTTC. The whole variable domain, filled in from reference TRBV7-9 and TRBJ2-1, reads DTGVSQNPRHKITKRGQNVTFRCDPISEHNRLYWYRQTLGQGPEFLTYFQNEAQLEKSRLLSDRFSAERPKGSFSTLEIQRTEQGDSAMYLCASSTSGGVNEQFFGPGTRLTVL.

V usage is TRBV15 and J usage is TRBJ1-5, with 9 bases that match TRBD1. Germline trimming cut 2 bases from V and 1 base from J; bases unmatched to any gene: 9. The CDR3 contains 18 residues. Germline V gives CDR1 LNHNV, CDR2 YYDKDF (reference sequence). CDR3 residues: CATSRQPGQGLSNQPQHF. The DNA for the CDR3 is TGTGCCACCAGCAGACAACCGGGACAGGGTTTAAGCAATCAGCCCCAGCATTTT.

This chain links TRBV9 with TRBJ2-7; TRBD2 agrees at 7 bases. The CDR3 is made up of 15 amino acids. J gave up 0 bases and V 3 bases, and 6 bases lay outside the gene matches. Germline V gene data show CDR1 as SGDLS and CDR2 as YYNGEE. The CDR3 reads CASSATSESSYEQYF. The CDR3 bases are TGTGCCAGCAGCGCCACTAGCGAGAGCTCCTACGAGCAGTACTTC. The variable domain in full, with the rest retrieved from reference TRBV9 and TRBJ2-7, is DSGVTQTPKHLITATGQRVTLRCSPRSGDLSVYWYQQSLDQGLQFLIQYYNGEERAKGNILERFSAQQFPDLHSELNLSSLELGDSALYFCASSATSESSYEQYFGPGTRLTVT.

This sequence joins TRBV6-5 and TRBJ1-1; 7 bases match TRBD1. Trimming took 8 bases from V and 1 from J; bases not matched to a gene: 10. Germline V CDR1 and CDR2: MNHEY, SVGAGI. The length of the CDR3 is 15 residues. The CDR3 bases are TGTGCCAGCTTTATGAGGGGACAGCAGAACACTGAAGCTTTCTTT. Translating gives CASFMRGQQNTEAFF.

V and J are TRBV7-2 and TRBJ2-7; maybe TRBD2 (7 bases). The CDR3 has 16 residues. V lost 4 bases and J lost 2, with 18 bases in between. Germline V gene data show CDR1 as SGHTA and CDR2 as FQGNSA. CDR3 nucleotides: TGTGCCAGCAGCTCCCCCTTTCGAGGGGGGGCCTACGAGCAGTACTTC. Protein: CASSSPFRGGAYEQYF.

The rearrangement links TRBV5-1 to TRBJ2-7; D may be TRBD2 (5 bases). Deletions cut 4 bases from V and 3 bases from J, with 14 bases between. The germline gives CDR1 SGHRS, CDR2 YFSETQ. CDR3 size: 14 residues. Here the CDR3 reads CASSLTGLDYEQYF. The CDR3 DNA reads TGCGCCAGCAGCCTAACCGGACTTGACTACGAGCAGTACTTC.

The V call is TRBV27, the J call TRBJ2-7, with 8 bases aligning to TRBD1. The CDR3 consists of 15 residues. Germline V gene lookup returns CDR1 MNHEY and CDR2 SMNVEV (reference sequence). J lost 1 base, V lost 3 bases, and 5 bases had no gene match. For the CDR3, the DNA is TGTGCCAGCAGTTTTGGACAGGGAGAATCCTACGAGCAGTACTTC. Amino acid sequence: CASSFGQGESYEQYF.

In DNA form, the CDR3 reads TGTGCCAGCAGCTTCCCCGGACAGACCAGAATGAACACTGAAGCTTTCTTT. Translated, it gives CASSFPGQTRMNTEAFF. V is TRBV7-3 and J is TRBJ1-1; D may be TRBD1 (6 bases). V was trimmed by 3 bases and J by 0 bases, leaving 17 bases between them. Germline values: CDR1 SGHTA, CDR2 FQGTGA. CDR3 length: 17 amino acids.

V is TRBV6-5 and J is TRBJ2-7; 11 nucleotides match TRBD1. The CDR3 runs 13 residues. Trimming took 7 bases from V and 5 from J; bases not matched to a gene: 4. Germline loops: CDR1 MNHEY, CDR2 SVGAGI. This CDR3 reads CASTRTGGDEQYF. DNA of the CDR3: TGTGCCAGCACACGGACAGGGGGCGACGAGCAGTACTTC.

The V call is TRBV10-2, the J call TRBJ2-3, with TRBD1 matching 9 bases. Germline-derived CDR1 and CDR2 are WSHSY and SAAADI. CDR3 length: 13 amino acids. Trimming cost V 6 bases and J 4 bases; bases outside gene matches: 2. CDR3 in DNA: TGCGCCAGCAGAGGACAGGGGTCAGATACGCAGTATTTT. Protein sequence: CASRGQGSDTQYF.

CDR3 DNA sequence: TGTGCCAGCAGTGTTAAGGGGGCAGTGGGTAATAATTCACCCCTCCACTTT. This codes for CASSVKGAVGNNSPLHF. The chain couples TRBV6-1 to TRBJ1-6, with TRBD1 matching 7 bases. The V and J ends lost 4 bases and 5 bases, in that order; junction bases with no gene match: 11. Per germline, CDR1 MNHNS and CDR2 SASEGT. The CDR3 runs to 17 residues.

The chain links TRBV5-6 to TRBJ2-7, with a weak D call TRBD1 (6 bases). CDR1 is SGHDT and CDR2 is YYEEEE in the germline V gene. This CDR3 is built from 15 residues. V dropped 1 base and J dropped 0 bases, with 11 bases sitting between them. This CDR3 reads CASSLSGHHSYEQYF. CDR3 bases: TGTGCCAGCAGCTTGTCGGGACACCACTCCTACGAGCAGTACTTC. The complete variable domain, with remaining parts taken from reference TRBV5-6 and TRBJ2-7, reads DAGVTQSPTHLIKTRGQQVTLRCSPKSGHDTVSWYQQALGQGPQFIFQYYEEEERQRGNFPDRFSGHQFPNYSSELNVNALLLGDSALYLCASSLSGHHSYEQYFGPGTRLTVT.

The chain couples TRBV11-3 to TRBJ1-5; tentatively, D is TRBD1 (6 bases). There are 16 residues in the CDR3. Trimming removed 5 bases from V and 4 bases from J, with 18 bases in between. Germline loops: CDR1 SGHNT, CDR2 YENEEA. DNA of the CDR3: TGTGCCAGCAGCACCTACCTTCGGGGGGCTAATCAGCCCCAGCATTTT. Translating it yields CASSTYLRGANQPQHF.

The gene calls are TRBV5-1 and TRBJ2-3; no clear D. Germline V lookup: CDR1 SGHRS, CDR2 YFSETQ. This CDR3 contains 16 residues. The V end lost 2 bases, the J end lost 2 bases, and 15 bases lay between the germline ends. CDR3: CASSFSMFGDTDTQYF. CDR3 nucleotides: TGCGCCAGCAGCTTTTCAATGTTTGGAGACACAGATACGCAGTATTTT.

This chain uses TRBV4-1 with TRBJ2-1; TRBD2 aligns across 10 bases. This CDR3 has 16 residues. V lost 0 bases and J lost 4; bases outside the gene matches: 3. Germline CDR1 reads MGHRA; CDR2 reads YSYEKL. The CDR3 loop reads CASSQDTSGAYNEQFF. For the CDR3, the DNA is TGCGCCAGCAGCCAAGACACTAGCGGGGCTTACAATGAGCAGTTCTTC.

This sequence joins TRBV9 and TRBJ2-3, with TRBD2 identical over 12 bases. The germline gives CDR1 SGDLS, CDR2 YYNGEE. V trimming: 3 bases; J trimming: 2 bases; junction bases outside the gene matches: 1. The CDR3 consists of 15 residues. The CDR3: CASSGLAGDTDTQYF. As DNA, the CDR3 is TGTGCCAGCAGCGGACTAGCGGGGGACACAGATACGCAGTATTTT.

V gene TRBV3-1 (or the pseudogene TRBV3-2) combines with J gene TRBJ2-6; D unresolved. Germline values: CDR1 LGHDT, CDR2 YNNKEL (reference sequence). This CDR3 spans 16 amino acids. Deletions cut 1 base from V and 0 bases from J, with 7 bases between. The CDR3 DNA reads as TGTGCCAGCAGCCAAGGGGCAGGCTCTGGGGCCAACGTCCTGACTTTC. Encoded protein: CASSQGAGSGANVLTF.

The chain recombines TRBV27 with TRBJ2-7; 11 positions match TRBD2. The CDR3 totals 14 residues. Trimming cost V 6 bases and J 4 bases; bases outside gene matches: 5. Germline V gives CDR1 MNHEY, CDR2 SMNVEV (reference sequence). Here the CDR3 reads CASRYVAGGYEQYF. Here the CDR3 DNA reads TGTGCCAGCAGATACGTAGCGGGAGGGTACGAGCAGTACTTC.

J is TRBJ2-3 and V is TRBV29-1, with D unresolved. The CDR3 is 10 residues long. Trimming left V 8 bases short and J 2 bases short, with 5 bases between. CDR1 is SQVTM, CDR2 ANQGSEA, per germline. CDR3 DNA: TGCAGCTTCCACACAGATACGCAGTATTTT. Its translation is CSFHTDTQYF.

This clone was counted at least ten times. The J gene is TRBJ1-5, the V gene TRBV7-2, with D maybe TRBD1 (6 bases). The CDR3 contains 13 residues. Trimming took 1 base from V and 11 from J, leaving 12 bases between them. The germline V gene has CDR1 SGHTA and CDR2 FQGNSA. The CDR3 bases are TGTGCCAGCAGCTTAGGACAGGCCACGGCCCAGCATTTT. This codes for CASSLGQATAQHF.

This rearrangement joins TRBV19 to TRBJ1-3; D possibly corresponds to TRBD1 (5 bases). Germline V lookup: CDR1 LNHDA, CDR2 SQIVND (reference sequence). Trimming took off 10 bases at V and 4 bases at J, with 17 bases between the two ends. The CDR3 is made up of 14 amino acids. The CDR3 sequence: CATRDRRPGNTIYF. The CDR3 nucleotides read TGTGCCACTAGAGACAGAAGGCCAGGAAACACCATATATTTT.

The chain combines TRBV5-1 with TRBJ1-1, with D possibly matching TRBD1 (6 bases). This CDR3 has 15 residues. Germline CDR1 SGHRS, CDR2 YFSETQ. The ends were cut back, 2 bases at V and 0 bases at J, with 11 bases in the middle. The CDR3 DNA reads as TGCGCCAGCAGCTTCTGGGACACTTTGAACACTGAAGCTTTCTTT. Translation gives CASSFWDTLNTEAFF.

The rearrangement joins TRBV28 to TRBJ2-1; the match to TRBD2 covers 10 bases. In germline, CDR1 is MDHEN, CDR2 SYDVKM. J lost 1 base, V lost 7 bases, and 7 bases had no gene match. The CDR3 extends over 16 amino acids. In nucleotides, the CDR3 is TGTGCCAGCACTAGCGGGAGCACAGGGTCCTACAATGAGCAGTTCTTC. Amino acid sequence: CASTSGSTGSYNEQFF.

This sequence joins TRBV5-1 and TRBJ1-1; 7 bases agree with TRBD1. Trimming cost V 4 bases and J 3 bases; bases outside gene matches: 12. There are 16 residues in the CDR3. Germline V gives CDR1 SGHRS, CDR2 YFSETQ. The CDR3 DNA sequence: TGCGCCAGCAGCCTAGAAATGACAGGGTGGTACACTGAAGCTTTCTTT. This sequence encodes CASSLEMTGWYTEAFF.

The rearrangement uses TRBV5-1 and TRBJ1-1; 10 bases agree with TRBD1. The CDR3 loop spans 16 amino acids. CDR1 SGHRS and CDR2 YFSETQ come from the germline V gene. V shed 7 bases, J shed 0 bases, and the junction held 9 bases outside the gene matches. CDR3 nucleotide sequence: TGCGCCAGCCGACCGGGACAGGGGTCCATGAACACTGAAGCTTTCTTT. Amino acid sequence: CASRPGQGSMNTEAFF.

The chain employs TRBV29-1 and TRBJ2-7, with TRBD1 matching over 7 bases. The CDR3 loop spans 12 amino acids. The trim removed 5 bases at V and 5 bases at J, leaving 6 bases unmatched. Per germline, CDR1 SQVTM and CDR2 ANQGSEA. The CDR3 DNA reads TGCAGCGTTTCGACAGGGCGGCACGAGCAGTACTTC. Its translation is CSVSTGRHEQYF.

The V call is TRBV5-1, the J call TRBJ1-4; D is possibly TRBD1 (5 bases). The CDR3 contains 15 residues. Germline values: CDR1 SGHRS, CDR2 YFSETQ. Trimming left V 4 bases short and J 2 bases short, with 12 bases between. The CDR3 loop is CASSSTGATNEKLFF. In DNA, the CDR3 is TGCGCCAGCAGCAGCACAGGAGCCACTAATGAAAAACTGTTTTTT.

This chain joins TRBV7-9 and TRBJ2-1; 9 positions agree with TRBD2. Per the germline V gene, CDR1 is SEHNR and CDR2 is FQNEAQ (reference sequence). The trim removed 1 base at V and 3 bases at J, leaving 13 bases unmatched. The CDR3 extends over 19 amino acids. The DNA of the CDR3 is TGTGCCAGCAGCTTAGTTGGTGGAGCGGGGGGACTGATCTACAATGAGCAGTTCTTC. Translation gives CASSLVGGAGGLIYNEQFF. Variable domain in full (rest from reference TRBV7-9 and TRBJ2-1): DTGVSQNPRHKITKRGQNVTFRCDPISEHNRLYWYRQTLGQGPEFLTYFQNEAQLEKSRLLSDRFSAERPKGSFSTLEIQRTEQGDSAMYLCASSLVGGAGGLIYNEQFFGPGTRLTVL.

This clone was seen a handful of times. The chain couples TRBV3-1 (or the pseudogene TRBV3-2) to TRBJ2-5; a weak D match, TRBD2 (5 bases). The CDR3 runs 15 residues. The germline V gene has CDR1 LGHDT and CDR2 YNNKEL (reference sequence). The V end lost 1 base, the J end lost 4 bases, and 13 bases lay between the germline ends. The CDR3, as DNA: TGTGCCAGCAGCCAAGGTCCTGGGGAGAGAGAGACCCAGTACTTC. Translation gives CASSQGPGERETQYF.

This chain joins TRBV2 and TRBJ2-1; D not resolved. Trimming pared 3 bases from V and 4 bases from J, leaving 13 bases between. This CDR3 region has 15 residues. The V gene's germline CDR1 is SNHLY and CDR2 FYNNEI. The CDR3 sequence: CASSDVRVLYNEQFF. The CDR3 nucleotides read TGTGCCAGCAGTGACGTCCGGGTGCTATACAATGAGCAGTTCTTC.